This entry features one T cell receptor (beta chain) sequence. Its antigen is currently not known. One base away there is no much larger clone; base qualities are not given. CDR1 and CDR2, per the germline V gene, are MNHNS and SASEGT. Counted from cysteine to phenylalanine, this CDR3 has 16 amino acids. Just CDR3 DNA is preserved here, 48 bases in frame from base 1. Germline trimming: 3 bases from V, 7 bases from J; junction bases outside gene matches: 5. The treatment or condition tag for this specimen amounts to: oral pan-JAK inhibitor, 5-10 mg twice daily. From alopecia areata patients, peripheral blood was collected along with lesional scalp punch biopsies. After PBMCs were isolated by density centrifugation and stained for CD3, CD4 and CD8, a FACSAria was used to sort CD4+ and CD8+ T cells. Library creation used the immunoSEQ multiplex PCR assay. RNA was extracted from all samples and reverse transcribed into cDNA as template for TCR sequencing. SuperScript III was used for first-strand cDNA synthesis, primed with a 2:1 mix of oligo-dT and random hexamers. A synthetic immune receptor repertoire was used to assess amplification bias, and residual bias was removed computationally. The authors processed their data as follows. Raw reads were preprocessed to remove errors, and CDR3 was defined by IMGT conventions from the conserved cysteine to phenylalanine. Clonality was calculated as 1 minus Shannon entropy normalized by log2 of the number of productive unique TCRs. Scalp TCRbeta sequences were cross-referenced with sorted blood CD4 and CD8 repertoires so that the CD4 or CD8 identity of scalp clones could be inferred. The clones in this table, taken by TCRdb from immuneACCESS, are in-frame only. Not every clone is retained; where verified, under half of the shortfall comes from an unresolved V gene, and the cause of the rest is unknown. V, J and clone size are those of that table, while D and trimming were read from the DNA. A total of a few hundred thousand clones appear in this sample, approximately 38% of them only once. Together, the top ten hold 0.48% of the sample.

The sample originates from a study of CD8+ T cells in alopecia areata (dated by TCRdb to the late 2010s). With regard to the full study: The treated patients, all with moderate-to-severe alopecia areata, were enrolled in an open-label pilot trial of oral tofacitinib given at 5 to 10 mg twice daily. Patients received tofacitinib for 6 to 18 months and were then followed off drug for 6 months to check for delayed response and recurrence. For the treated patients, the SALT score, which quantifies what percentage of scalp surface area is affected, served as the measure of disease severity. High-throughput TCRbeta sequencing was used to examine T cell clonal expansion in alopecia areata in both the C3H/HeJ mouse model and human patients. In humans, TCRbeta sequencing was performed on scalp tissue and on sorted CD4+ and CD8+ peripheral blood T cells from healthy controls and from patients with patchy or totalis/universalis alopecia areata. Tofacitinib-treated patients had biopsies at baseline and at 4 and 24 weeks of treatment, with a later scalp biopsy in several patients. Clonality in the scalp was compared among normal scalp (n=4), patchy alopecia areata scalp (n=8), and alopecia totalis/universalis scalp (n=8). RNA came from the PAXgene miRNA kit for fixed scalp, the miRNeasy kit for PBMCs, and the RNeasy kit for mouse skin. Amplification of TCRbeta CDR3 regions was done by immunoSEQ multiplex PCR using 35 Vbeta forward primers and 13 Jbeta reverse primers. Study-wide conclusions, independent of this receptor: Compared with normal scalp, lesional scalp, particularly in alopecia totalis/universalis, had higher clonality and more expanded CD8+ clones, which suggests antigenic drive. Compared with mice, TCR sequences shared between patients were less clear, possibly partly because of HLA diversity across the patient population. During tofacitinib treatment, many expanded lesional clones stuck around in both scalp and blood, and this persistence may partly explain why relapse happens after treatment is stopped. Scalp clonality and the number of expanded CD8+ clones among the top 100 scalp clones were significantly decreased by tofacitinib. Unlike mouse skin, where gammadelta T cells dominate, normal human skin contains resident alphabeta T cells that get sequenced too, which complicates analysis of the scalp TCR repertoire. The treated cohort was small, with a single nonresponder, so links between baseline CD8+ expansion and response need larger studies.

The chain couples TRBV6-1 to TRBJ1-6, and 11 junctional nucleotides match TRBD1. Sequenced here: CD4+ T cells sorted from blood, sampled at approximately week 31, from a patient treated with tofacitinib. This receptor was identified in a human donor with alopecia areata. The DNA is as follows: TGTGCCAGCAGTGATGGACAGGGGGCTGCAAATTCACCCCTCCACTTT. Protein translation: CASSDGQGAANSPLHF.